What follows are 17 T cell receptor beta chains derived from one specimen sequenced in a study of T-cell reconstitution after alpha-beta-depleted transplantation in children. It was with unique molecular identifiers that the TCRbeta library was prepared. TCRdb re-called the PCR reads through MiXCR, storing one row per CDR3 protein. The sample lists hundreds of thousands of distinct CDR3 sequences; about 25% were seen once. This specimen consisted of PBMCs, obtained before TCRalphabeta/CD19-depleted stem cell transplant. The receptors were sampled from a girl under 10 years old with Fanconi anemia, due to receive a stem cell transplant.

This clonotype appeared many times. V usage is TRBV20-1 and J usage is TRBJ2-1, with D hard to call. The germline V gene has CDR1 DFQATT and CDR2 SNEGSKA (reference sequence). V shed 3 bases and J shed 6 bases, with 9 bases lying between them. The CDR3 spans 12 residues. The CDR3 DNA reads as TGCAGTGCTAGCCCTGCCGCCAATGAGCAGTTCTTC. It translates to CSASPAANEQFF.

The chain uses TRBV28 and TRBJ1-2; D uncertain. V shed 7 bases and J shed 3 bases, with 18 bases lying between them. The germline CDR1 and CDR2 sequences are MDHEN and SYDVKM. The CDR3 runs to 15 residues. CDR3 sequence reads: CASIALGNDYYGYTF. CDR3 DNA sequence: TGTGCCAGCATTGCTCTTGGGAACGACTACTATGGCTACACCTTC.

This clonotype was seen a few times. The rearrangement links TRBV7-4 to TRBJ1-3; D gene uncertain. This CDR3 is built from 16 residues. V was trimmed by 6 bases and J by 4 bases, leaving 19 bases between them. Germline V CDR1 and CDR2: SGHVT, SQSDAQ. The CDR3 coding sequence is TGTGCCAGCAGGTCAGGACCGCTTATCGAAGGAAACACCATATATTTT. This encodes CASRSGPLIEGNTIYF. Full variable domain (missing parts from reference TRBV7-4 and TRBJ1-3): GAGVSQSPRYKVAKRGRDVALRCDSISGHVTLYWYRQTLGQGSEVLTYSQSDAQRDKSGRPSGRFSAERPERSVSTLKIQRTEQGDSAVYLCASRSGPLIEGNTIYFGEGSWLTVV.

Many counts were recorded for this clonotype. V is TRBV5-1 and J is TRBJ2-7; the match to TRBD1 covers 7 bases. CDR1 SGHRS and CDR2 YFSETQ come from the germline V gene. V gave up 0 bases and J gave up 2 bases; unmatched junction bases: 2. This CDR3 spans 14 amino acids. The CDR3 nucleotides are TGCGCCAGCAGCTTGGGGGACAGTACCTACGAGCAGTACTTC. Translation gives CASSLGDSTYEQYF.

This rearrangement joins TRBV4-1 to TRBJ2-7; 9 bases agree with TRBD2. J lost 3 bases, V lost 4 bases, and 4 bases had no gene match. The CDR3 loop spans 14 amino acids. Germline-derived CDR1 and CDR2 are MGHRA and YSYEKL. In DNA, the CDR3 is TGCGCCAGCAGCCGCATGACTAGCGGCTACGAGCAGTACTTC. Amino acids: CASSRMTSGYEQYF.

This clonotype was counted at least ten times. The chain links TRBV3-1 to TRBJ2-1, with D perhaps matching TRBD2 (6 bases). Germline-derived CDR1 and CDR2 are LGHDT and YNNKEL (reference sequence). The CDR3 is made up of 14 amino acids. V shed 3 bases and J shed 7 bases, with 13 bases lying between them. The CDR3 DNA sequence: TGTGCCAGCAGCCATCGGGGACTCAATAATGAGCAGTTCTTC. Its translation: CASSHRGLNNEQFF.

This clonotype was picked up many times. J is TRBJ1-1 and V is TRBV20-1; no firm D call. This CDR3 spans 12 amino acids. Germline CDR1 DFQATT, CDR2 SNEGSKA (reference sequence). V shed 3 bases and J shed 3 bases, with 8 bases lying between them. CDR3 sequence (DNA): TGCAGTGCTAGGGGAAGGTACACTGAAGCTTTCTTT. The encoded protein is CSARGRYTEAFF.

The chain employs TRBV20-1 and TRBJ2-5, with D possibly being TRBD1 or TRBD2 (5 bases each). The V and J ends lost 1 base and 5 bases respectively, with 17 bases between them. The CDR3 has 15 amino acids. CDR1 is DFQATT, CDR2 SNEGSKA, per germline (reference sequence). The CDR3 loop is CSARAGGDVRETQYF. The CDR3 region has the DNA TGCAGTGCTAGAGCAGGTGGGGACGTACGTGAGACCCAGTACTTC.

This clonotype was recorded many times. This chain connects TRBV12-3 or TRBV12-4 to TRBJ2-7; D is undetermined. Trimming removed 7 bases at V and 1 base at J, with 14 bases between. This CDR3 is built from 14 residues. The CDR3 coding sequence is TGTGCCAGCACCCATTCCGACGGTTCCTACGAGCAGTACTTC. Translation gives CASTHSDGSYEQYF.

The DNA of the CDR3 is TGCGCCACCACATCTTCGGGGGACGGCTACACCTTC. Translating gives CATTSSGDGYTF. J is TRBJ1-2 and V is TRBV5-1, with D possibly matching TRBD1 (5 bases). Per germline, CDR1 SGHRS and CDR2 YFSETQ. The germline V and J ends were trimmed by 9 bases and 8 bases, with 17 bases remaining between them. The CDR3 is 12 amino acids.

The table lists this clonotype with many counts. This sequence joins TRBV6-1 and TRBJ2-7; 8 bases match TRBD1. CDR3 length: 14 residues. Germline CDR1 MNHNS, CDR2 SASEGT. The V gene end was trimmed by 5 bases and the J gene end by 0 bases; junction bases not matched to a gene: 3. In nucleotides, the CDR3 is TGTGCCAGCAGTACCGGGACAGGCTCCTACGAGCAGTACTTC. Its translation: CASSTGTGSYEQYF.

The chain combines TRBV7-3 with TRBJ1-1; 8 nucleotides line up with TRBD1. Looked up from germline, CDR1 is SGHTA and CDR2 is FQGTGA. This CDR3 is built from 16 residues. The trim removed 1 base at V and 7 bases at J, leaving 11 bases unmatched. This chain's CDR3 is CASSLRPVGQGGEAFF. The CDR3, as DNA: TGTGCCAGCAGCTTAAGGCCGGTAGGACAGGGTGGTGAAGCTTTCTTT.

This clonotype came up many times. Here the CDR3 reads CSAREGAEAFF. The CDR3 DNA is TGCAGTGCTAGGGAGGGGGCTGAAGCTTTCTTT. This chain connects TRBV20-1 to TRBJ1-1, with a possible D match to TRBD1 (6 bases). V was shortened by 3 bases and J by 6 bases, with 8 bases between the two germline ends. The CDR3 runs to 11 residues. CDR1 is DFQATT and CDR2 is SNEGSKA in the germline V gene (reference sequence).

This clonotype occurred many times. The chain has TRBV28 and TRBJ2-7, with D unclear. CDR3 length: 11 amino acids. V was clipped by 5 bases and J by 2 bases, with 4 bases between them. Germline CDR1 MDHEN, CDR2 SYDVKM. The CDR3 spells CASSGAYEQYF. The CDR3 DNA is TGTGCCAGCAGTGGGGCCTACGAGCAGTACTTC.

This clonotype showed up just a few times. V and J are TRBV9 and TRBJ2-1; 12 nucleotides agree with TRBD2. The V gene's germline CDR1 is SGDLS and CDR2 YYNGEE. The CDR3 spans 15 residues. Trimming cost V 5 bases and J 3 bases; bases outside gene matches: 3. The CDR3 loop is CASRRGLAGYNEQFF. The CDR3 DNA reads TGTGCCAGCAGACGGGGACTAGCGGGCTACAATGAGCAGTTCTTC.

This clonotype was detected many times. This sequence joins TRBV18 and TRBJ2-7; 9 nucleotides agree with TRBD1. CDR3 length: 14 amino acids. Germline CDR1 KGHSH, CDR2 LQKENI. V dropped 4 bases and J dropped 4; count of bases not matched to a gene: 5. The CDR3 DNA sequence: TGTGCCAGCTCACGTCGGGACAGGGAATACGAGCAGTACTTC. It is translated as CASSRRDREYEQYF. Variable domain in full (rest from reference TRBV18 and TRBJ2-7): NAGVMQNPRHLVRRRGQEARLRCSPMKGHSHVYWYRQLPEEGLKFMVYLQKENIIDESGMPKERFSAEFPKEGPSILRIQQVVRGDSAAYFCASSRRDREYEQYFGPGTRLTVT.

This clonotype was seen ten or more times. This chain connects TRBV12-3 or TRBV12-4 to TRBJ2-7, with 8 bases aligning to TRBD1. The CDR3 contains 15 residues. The V and J ends lost 6 bases and 2 bases, in that order; junction bases with no gene match: 9. The CDR3 spells CASSNPGQATYEQYF. The CDR3 DNA reads TGTGCCAGCAGCAATCCGGGACAGGCTACCTACGAGCAGTACTTC.